This TCR beta chain came from a study of cytomegalovirus exposure and HLA in healthy donors. Both 60 Vbeta primers and 13 Jbeta primers went into the PCR. TCRdb's copy holds only in-frame clones and misses some; the assay was immunoSEQ multiplex PCR. The sample consists of about 51,000 clones, around 81% of them appearing once. V lost 7 bases and J lost 2, with 12 bases in between. CDR1 is MNHNS, CDR2 SASEGT, per germline. The CDR3 is 13 amino acids. This clone was counted only a few times. The clonotype comes from a boy aged 5-17 years in good health and CMV-seropositive. The sequencing input was PBMCs. The chain employs TRBV6-1 and TRBJ2-7; tentative D call: TRBD2 (5 bases). The CDR3 region is CASIREPAYEQYF. Here the CDR3 DNA reads TGTGCCAGCATACGGGAACCCGCCTACGAGCAGTACTTC.